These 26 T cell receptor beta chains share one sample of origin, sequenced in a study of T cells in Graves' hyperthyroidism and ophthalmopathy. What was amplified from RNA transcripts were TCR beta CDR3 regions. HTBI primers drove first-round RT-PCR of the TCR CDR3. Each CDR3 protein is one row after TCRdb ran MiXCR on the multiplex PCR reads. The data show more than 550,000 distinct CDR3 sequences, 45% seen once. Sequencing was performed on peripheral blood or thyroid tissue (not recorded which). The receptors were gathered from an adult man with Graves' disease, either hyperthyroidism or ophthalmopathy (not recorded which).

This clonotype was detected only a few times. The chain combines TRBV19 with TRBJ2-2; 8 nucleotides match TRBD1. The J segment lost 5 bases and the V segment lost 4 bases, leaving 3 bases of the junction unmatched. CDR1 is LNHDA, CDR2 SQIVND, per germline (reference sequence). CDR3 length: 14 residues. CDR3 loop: CASSTGGRTGELFF. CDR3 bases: TGTGCCAGTAGTACAGGGGGCCGAACCGGGGAGCTGTTTTTT. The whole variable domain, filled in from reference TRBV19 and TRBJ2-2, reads DGGITQSPKYLFRKEGQNVTLSCEQNLNHDAMYWYRQDPGQGLRLIYYSQIVNDFQKGDIAEGYSVSREKKESFPLTVTSAQKNPTAFYLCASSTGGRTGELFFGEGSRLTVL.

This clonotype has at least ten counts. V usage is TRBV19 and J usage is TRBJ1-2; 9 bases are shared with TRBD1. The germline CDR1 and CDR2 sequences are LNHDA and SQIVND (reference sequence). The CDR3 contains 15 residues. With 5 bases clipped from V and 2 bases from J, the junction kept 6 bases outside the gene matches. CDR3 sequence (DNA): TGTGCCAGTAGTTCGCCGGGACAGGGCAACTATGGCTACACCTTC. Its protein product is CASSSPGQGNYGYTF.

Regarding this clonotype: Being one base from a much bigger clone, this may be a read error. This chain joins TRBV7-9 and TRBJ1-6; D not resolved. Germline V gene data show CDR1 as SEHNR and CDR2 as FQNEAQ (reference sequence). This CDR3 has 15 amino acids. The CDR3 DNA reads TGTGCCAACAGCTTACTACCAGGACGTAATTCACCCCTCCACTTT. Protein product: CANSLLPGRNSPLHF.

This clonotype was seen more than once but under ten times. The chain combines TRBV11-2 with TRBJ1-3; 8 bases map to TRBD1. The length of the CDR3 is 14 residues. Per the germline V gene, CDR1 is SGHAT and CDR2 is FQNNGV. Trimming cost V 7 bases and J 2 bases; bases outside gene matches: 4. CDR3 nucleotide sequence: TGTGCCAGCACCCCGACAGGGGCTGGAAACACCATATATTTT. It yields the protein CASTPTGAGNTIYF.

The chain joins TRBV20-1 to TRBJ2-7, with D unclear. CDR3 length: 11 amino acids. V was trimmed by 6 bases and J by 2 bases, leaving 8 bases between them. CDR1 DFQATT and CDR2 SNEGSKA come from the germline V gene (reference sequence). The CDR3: CSANKAYEQYF. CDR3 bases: TGCAGTGCAAACAAGGCCTACGAGCAGTACTTC.

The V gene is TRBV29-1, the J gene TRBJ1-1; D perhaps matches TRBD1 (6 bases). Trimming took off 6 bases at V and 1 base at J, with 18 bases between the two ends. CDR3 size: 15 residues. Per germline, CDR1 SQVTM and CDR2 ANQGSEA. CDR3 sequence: CSVRDTLTGNTEAFF. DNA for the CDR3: TGCAGCGTCCGGGACACCCTAACGGGGAACACTGAAGCTTTCTTT. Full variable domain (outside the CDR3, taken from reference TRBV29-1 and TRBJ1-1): SAVISQKPSRDICQRGTSLTIQCQVDSQVTMMFWYRQQPGQSLTLIATANQGSEATYESGFVIDKFPISRPNLTFSTLTVSNMSPEDSSIYLCSVRDTLTGNTEAFFGQGTRLTVV.

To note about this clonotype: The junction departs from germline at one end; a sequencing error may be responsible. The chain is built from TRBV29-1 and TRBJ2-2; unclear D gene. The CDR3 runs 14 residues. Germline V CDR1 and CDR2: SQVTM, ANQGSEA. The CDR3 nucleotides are TGCAGCGTTCGTGGGGTGGGGAACATCGGGGAGCTGTTTTTT. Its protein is CSVRGVGNIGELFF.

CDR3 nucleotides: TGTGCCAGCGCTAATGGAGGACGTGGAAACACCATATATTTT. Its protein is CASANGGRGNTIYF. This sequence joins TRBV10-3 and TRBJ1-3; D call uncertain. Germline assignment: CDR1 ENHRY and CDR2 SYGVKD. Between the trimmed V and J ends, which lost 10 bases and 3 bases, there was a span of 16 bases. This CDR3 region has 14 residues.

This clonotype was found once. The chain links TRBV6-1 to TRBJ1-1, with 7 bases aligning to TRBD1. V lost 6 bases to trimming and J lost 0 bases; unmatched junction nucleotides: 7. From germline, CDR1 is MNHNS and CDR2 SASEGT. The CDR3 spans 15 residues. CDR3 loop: CASRAAGTVNTEAFF. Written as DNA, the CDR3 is TGTGCCAGCAGAGCGGCAGGGACAGTGAACACTGAAGCTTTCTTT.

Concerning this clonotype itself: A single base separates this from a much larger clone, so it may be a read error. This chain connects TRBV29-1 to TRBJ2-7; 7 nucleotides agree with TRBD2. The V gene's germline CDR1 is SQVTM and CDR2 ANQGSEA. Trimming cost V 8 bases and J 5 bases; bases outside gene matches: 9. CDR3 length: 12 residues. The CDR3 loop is CSRRLAGNEQYF. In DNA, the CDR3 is TGCAGCAGACGACTAGCCGGAAACGAGCAGTACTTC.

This CDR3 reads CASIRGDRSNYGYTF. CDR3 nucleotides: TGTGCCAGCATCCGAGGAGACAGGAGTAACTATGGCTACACCTTC. This chain links TRBV10-3 with TRBJ1-2; weak D call: TRBD1 (6 bases). V shed 10 bases and J shed 1 base, with 19 bases lying between them. The germline CDR1 and CDR2 sequences are ENHRY and SYGVKD. The CDR3 covers 15 residues.

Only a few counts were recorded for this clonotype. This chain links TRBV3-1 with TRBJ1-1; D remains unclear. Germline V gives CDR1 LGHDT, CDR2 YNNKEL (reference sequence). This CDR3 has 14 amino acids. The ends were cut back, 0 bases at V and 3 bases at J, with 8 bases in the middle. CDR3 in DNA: TGTGCCAGCAGCCAAGATTATCGGGACACTGAAGCTTTCTTT. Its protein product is CASSQDYRDTEAFF.

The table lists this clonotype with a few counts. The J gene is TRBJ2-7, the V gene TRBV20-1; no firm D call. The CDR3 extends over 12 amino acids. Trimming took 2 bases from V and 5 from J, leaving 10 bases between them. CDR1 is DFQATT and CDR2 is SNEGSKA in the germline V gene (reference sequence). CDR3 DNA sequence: TGCAGTGCTAGAAGGGTGGCAGACGAGCAGTACTTC. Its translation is CSARRVADEQYF.

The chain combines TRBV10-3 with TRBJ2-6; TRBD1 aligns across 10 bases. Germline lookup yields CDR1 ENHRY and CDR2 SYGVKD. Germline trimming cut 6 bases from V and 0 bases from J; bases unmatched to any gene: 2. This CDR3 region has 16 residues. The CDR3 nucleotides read TGTGCCATCAGGGGGACAGGGGACTCTGGGGCCAACGTCCTGACTTTC. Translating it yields CAIRGTGDSGANVLTF.

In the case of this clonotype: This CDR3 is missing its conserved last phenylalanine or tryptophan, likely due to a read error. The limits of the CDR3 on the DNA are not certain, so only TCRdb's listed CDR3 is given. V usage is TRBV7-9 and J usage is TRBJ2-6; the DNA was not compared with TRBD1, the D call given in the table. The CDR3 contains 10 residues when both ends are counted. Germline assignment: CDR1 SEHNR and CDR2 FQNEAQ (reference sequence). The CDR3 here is CASSLEAPGQ.

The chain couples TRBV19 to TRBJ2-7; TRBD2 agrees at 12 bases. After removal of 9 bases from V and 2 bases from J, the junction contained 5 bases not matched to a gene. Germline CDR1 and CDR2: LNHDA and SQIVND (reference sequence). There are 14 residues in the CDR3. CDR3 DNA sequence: TGTGCCAGCCGGACTAGCGGGAATCCCTACGAGCAGTACTTC. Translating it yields CASRTSGNPYEQYF. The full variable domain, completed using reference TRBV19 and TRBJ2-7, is DGGITQSPKYLFRKEGQNVTLSCEQNLNHDAMYWYRQDPGQGLRLIYYSQIVNDFQKGDIAEGYSVSREKKESFPLTVTSAQKNPTAFYLCASRTSGNPYEQYFGPGTRLTVT.

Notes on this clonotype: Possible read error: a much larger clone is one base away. The CDR3 sequence is CSVEDLKGRETQYF. CDR3 nucleotide sequence: TGCAGCGTTGAAGATCTGAAAGGGAGGGAGACCCAGTACTTC. This chain links TRBV29-1 with TRBJ2-5; possibly TRBD2 for D (6 bases). The germline V and J ends were trimmed by 0 bases and 5 bases, with 13 bases remaining between them. Per germline, CDR1 SQVTM and CDR2 ANQGSEA. There are 14 residues in the CDR3.

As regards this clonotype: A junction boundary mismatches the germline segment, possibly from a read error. The CDR3 DNA sequence: TGTGCCAGCAGTGAAGGTTTAGTGAACACTGAAGCTTTCTTT. Residues: CASSEGLVNTEAFF. The chain uses TRBV10-3 and TRBJ1-1; D remains ambiguous. This CDR3 has 14 residues. Germline V gene lookup returns CDR1 ENHRY and CDR2 SYGVKD.

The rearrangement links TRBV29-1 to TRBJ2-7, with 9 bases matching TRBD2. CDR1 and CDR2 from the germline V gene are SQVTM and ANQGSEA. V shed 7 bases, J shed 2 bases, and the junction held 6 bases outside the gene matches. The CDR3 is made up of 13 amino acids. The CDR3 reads CSEGGGGPYEQYF. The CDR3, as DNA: TGCAGCGAGGGCGGGGGGGGGCCCTACGAGCAGTACTTC.

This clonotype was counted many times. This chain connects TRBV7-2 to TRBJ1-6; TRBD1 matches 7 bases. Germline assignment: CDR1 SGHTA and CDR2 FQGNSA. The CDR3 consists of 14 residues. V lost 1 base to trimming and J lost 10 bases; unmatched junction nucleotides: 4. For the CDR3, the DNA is TGTGCCAGCAGCTTAGGTGACAGGGTATCACCCCTCCACTTT. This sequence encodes CASSLGDRVSPLHF.

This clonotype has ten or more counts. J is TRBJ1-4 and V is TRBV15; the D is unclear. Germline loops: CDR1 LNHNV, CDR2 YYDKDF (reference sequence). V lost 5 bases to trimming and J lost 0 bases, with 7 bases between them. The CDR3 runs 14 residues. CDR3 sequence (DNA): TGTGCCACCAGCCCGGACCCAACTAATGAAAAACTGTTTTTT. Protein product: CATSPDPTNEKLFF.

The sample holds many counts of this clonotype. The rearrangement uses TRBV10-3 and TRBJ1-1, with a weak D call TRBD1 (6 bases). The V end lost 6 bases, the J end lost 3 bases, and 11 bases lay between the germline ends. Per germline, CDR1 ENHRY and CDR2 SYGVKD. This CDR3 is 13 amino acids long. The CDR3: CAISISGDTEAFF. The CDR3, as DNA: TGTGCCATCAGCATCTCAGGGGACACTGAAGCTTTCTTT.

Here the CDR3 reads CAISYLAGESYEQYF. In DNA, the CDR3 is TGTGCCATCAGTTATCTAGCGGGAGAGTCCTACGAGCAGTACTTC. The gene calls are TRBV10-3 and TRBJ2-7; 10 bases line up with TRBD2. This CDR3 is built from 15 residues. The ends lost 5 bases at V and 1 base at J; junction bases unmatched: 5. Germline-derived CDR1 and CDR2 are ENHRY and SYGVKD.

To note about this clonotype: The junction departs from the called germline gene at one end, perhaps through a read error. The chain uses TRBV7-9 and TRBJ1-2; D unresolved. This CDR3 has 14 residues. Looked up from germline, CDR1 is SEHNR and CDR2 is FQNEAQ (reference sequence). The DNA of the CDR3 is TGTACCAGCAGCTTGGGCCGGAGCGGCTATGGCTACACCTTC. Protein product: CTSSLGRSGYGYTF.

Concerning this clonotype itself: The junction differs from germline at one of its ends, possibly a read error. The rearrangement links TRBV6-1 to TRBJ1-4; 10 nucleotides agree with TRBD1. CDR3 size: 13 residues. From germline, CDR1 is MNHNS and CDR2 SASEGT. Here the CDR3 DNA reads TGTGCCTGCAGCTTGGATACGATCGGGACAGGGGCATTT. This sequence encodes CACSLDTIGTGAF.

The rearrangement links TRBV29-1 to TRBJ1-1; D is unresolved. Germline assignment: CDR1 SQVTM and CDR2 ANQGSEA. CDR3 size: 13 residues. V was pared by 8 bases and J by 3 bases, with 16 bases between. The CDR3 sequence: CSLAPGRDTEAFF. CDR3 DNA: TGCAGCTTGGCCCCGGGCCGTGACACTGAAGCTTTCTTT.